This entry describes one TCR beta chain. Sequenced by immunoSEQ multiplex PCR; TCRdb stores in-frame clones only, minus some. This table holds approximately 980,000 clones, around 80% found once. Investigators divided CD4+ cells into CD45RA+ naive and CD45RA-negative memory subsets. These data come from a study of shared clonotypes between healthy human individuals. Study as a whole: Donor composition was two women and three men, aged 18 to 49.

The CDR3 length is 15 residues. With V trimmed by 4 bases and J by 3 bases, 6 bases remained unmatched. The germline V gene has CDR1 SGHDT and CDR2 YYEEEE. This TCR was recovered from a man younger than 30 in good health. The chain links TRBV5-6 to TRBJ2-7, with 11 bases that match TRBD2. The specimen was memory CD4+ T cells sorted from blood. Specified subset: CD45RA-negative fraction. The CDR3, as DNA: TGTGCCAGCAGCACCGGGACTAGCGGTCTCTACGAGCAGTACTTC. Protein product: CASSTGTSGLYEQYF.